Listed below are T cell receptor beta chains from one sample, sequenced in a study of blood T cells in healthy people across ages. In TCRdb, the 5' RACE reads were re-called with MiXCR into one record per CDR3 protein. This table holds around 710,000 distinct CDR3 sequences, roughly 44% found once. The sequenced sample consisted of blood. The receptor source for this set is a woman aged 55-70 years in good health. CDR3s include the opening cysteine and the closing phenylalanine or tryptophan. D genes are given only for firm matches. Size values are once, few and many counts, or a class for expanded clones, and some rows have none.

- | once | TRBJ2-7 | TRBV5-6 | TGTGCCAGCAGCTTGCTCCACAGCCGGCGCGTCTCCTACAATGAGCAGTACTTC | CASSLLHSRRVSYNEQYF
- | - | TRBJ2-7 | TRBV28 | TGTGCCAGCAGTGGTTCACCGACAGGTACCTACGAGCAGTACTTC | CASSGSPTGTYEQYF
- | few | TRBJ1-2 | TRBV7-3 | TGTGCCAGCAGCTTAAGTCAGGGGCAAACAGACGGCTACACCTTC | CASSLSQGQTDGYTF
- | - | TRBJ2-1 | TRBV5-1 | TGCGCCAGCAGGCCTAATTTCAATGAGCAGTTCTTC | CASRPNFNEQFF
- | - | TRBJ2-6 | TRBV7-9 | TGTGCCAGCAGCAGGGAAACTGGGGCCAACGTCCTGACTTTC | CASSRETGANVLTF
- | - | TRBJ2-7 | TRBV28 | TGTGCCAGCAACACGGACAGAGCACCTTCCTACGAGCAGTACTTC | CASNTDRAPSYEQYF
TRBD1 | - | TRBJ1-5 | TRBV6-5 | TGTGCCAGCAGTCACGACAGGGTGGGGGCGAATAGCAATCAGCCCCAGCATTTT | CASSHDRVGANSNQPQHF
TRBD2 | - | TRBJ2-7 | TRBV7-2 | TGTGCCAGCAGCATCCAAGCGGGAGGGTACAATGAGCAGTACTTC | CASSIQAGGYNEQYF
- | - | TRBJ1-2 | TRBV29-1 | TGCAGCGTTGAAGTCAGGGGAAGTGGCTACACCTTC | CSVEVRGSGYTF
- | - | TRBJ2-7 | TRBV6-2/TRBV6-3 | TGTGCCAGCAGTTACGCGACCCTTGCGCAGTACTTC | CASSYATLAQYF
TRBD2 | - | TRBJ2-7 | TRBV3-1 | TGTGCCAGCACAAGCGGGGGGCCGGGCGAGCAGTACTTC | CASTSGGPGEQYF
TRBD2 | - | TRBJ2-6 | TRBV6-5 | TGTGCCAGCAGTTACGCTAGCGGGAGACGCTCTGGGGCCAACGTCCTGACTTTC | CASSYASGRRSGANVLTF
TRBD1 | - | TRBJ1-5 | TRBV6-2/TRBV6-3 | TGTGCCAGCAGTTACAGGACAGGGGGTGGGAATCAGCCCCAGCATTTT | CASSYRTGGGNQPQHF
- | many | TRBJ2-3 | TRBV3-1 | TGTGCCAGCAGCCAAGCCAGGGCAGATACGCAGTATTTT | CASSQARADTQYF
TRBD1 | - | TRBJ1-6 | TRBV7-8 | TGTGCCAGCAGTCAAGGGGGCGATTCACCCCTCCACTTT | CASSQGGDSPLHF
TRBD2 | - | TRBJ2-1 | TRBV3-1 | TGTTCCAGCAGCCAGGGGCGGGAGGGGTGGAATGAGCAGTTCTTC | CSSSQGREGWNEQFF
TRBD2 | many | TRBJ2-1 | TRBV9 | TGTGCCAGCAGCGTAGAGGTCCAAGAAGCGGGAGGCCCTAGGGGTGAGCAGTTCTTC | CASSVEVQEAGGPRGEQFF
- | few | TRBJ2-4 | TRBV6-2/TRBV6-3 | TGTGCCAGCGGGTCAGATGAAAACATTCAGTACTTC | CASGSDENIQYF
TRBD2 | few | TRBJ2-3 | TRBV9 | TGTGCCAGCAGCGTCTGGGGTAGCGGGGGGCCTACAGATACGCAGTATTTT | CASSVWGSGGPTDTQYF
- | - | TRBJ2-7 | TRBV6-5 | TGTGCCAGCAGTGACTCGATCAGTTCCTACGAGCAGTACTTC | CASSDSISSYEQYF
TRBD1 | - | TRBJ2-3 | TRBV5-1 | TGCGCCAGCAGCGAGACGGGACAGGGCACAGATACGCAGTATTTT | CASSETGQGTDTQYF
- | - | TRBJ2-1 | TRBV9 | TGTGCCAGCAGCGATCCCCCTGAGCAGTTCTTC | CASSDPPEQFF
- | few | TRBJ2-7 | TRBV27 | TGTGCCAGCAGTTTCTGGGTAGGGGCCTCCTACGAGCAGTACTTC | CASSFWVGASYEQYF
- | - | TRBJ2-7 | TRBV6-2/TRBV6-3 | TGTGCCAGCGACCGGGACCCCGTGTCCTACGAGCAGTACTTC | CASDRDPVSYEQYF
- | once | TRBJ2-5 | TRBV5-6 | TGTGCCAGCAGCTTGGTCTGGGACTACCAAGAGACCCAGTACTTC | CASSLVWDYQETQYF
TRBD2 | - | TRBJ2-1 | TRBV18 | TGTGCCAGCTCACCACCTGGGACTAGCGGGAACAATGAGCAGTTCTTC | CASSPPGTSGNNEQFF
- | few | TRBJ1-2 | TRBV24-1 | TGTGCCACCAGTTTAGCCGGGGACATGGTAGACGGCTACACCTTC | CATSLAGDMVDGYTF
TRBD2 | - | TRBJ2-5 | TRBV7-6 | TGTGCCAGCAGCCCCAGGACTAGCGAGCCCGCGGAGACCCAGTACTTC | CASSPRTSEPAETQYF
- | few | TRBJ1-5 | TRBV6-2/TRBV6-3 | TGTGCCAGCACTAGGGCAGGAAATCAGCCCCAGCATTTT | CASTRAGNQPQHF
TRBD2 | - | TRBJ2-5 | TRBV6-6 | TGTGCCAGCAGTTACTCCAGCGGGAGGGGGACCAAGACCCAGTACTTC | CASSYSSGRGTKTQYF
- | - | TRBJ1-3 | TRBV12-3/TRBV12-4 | TGTGCCAGCAGTTTAAATATCTTCTCTGGAAACACCATATATTTT | CASSLNIFSGNTIYF
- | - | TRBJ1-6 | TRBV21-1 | TGTGCCAGCAGCAGGGGCGTCCATTCACCCCTCCACTTT | CASSRGVHSPLHF
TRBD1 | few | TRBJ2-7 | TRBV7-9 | TGTGCCAGCAGCCCTCGGGACAGCCGTTACGAGCAGTACTTC | CASSPRDSRYEQYF
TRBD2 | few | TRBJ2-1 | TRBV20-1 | TGCAGTGCTCCCCAAGCGGGAGTTATCTACAATGAGCAGTTCTTC | CSAPQAGVIYNEQFF
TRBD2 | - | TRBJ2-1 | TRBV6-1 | TGTGCCATCACGACGGGGGAGGGCCGGGGGTACAATGAGCAGTTCTTC | CAITTGEGRGYNEQFF
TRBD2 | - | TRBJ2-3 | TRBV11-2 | TGTGCCAGCAGCTTAGATTCGGGACTAGCAACAGATACGCAGTATTTT | CASSLDSGLATDTQYF
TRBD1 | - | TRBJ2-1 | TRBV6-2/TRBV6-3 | TGTGCCAGCAGTTACTCGAGAATCTGGACAGGGAAAAACAGTGAGCAGTTCTTC | CASSYSRIWTGKNSEQFF
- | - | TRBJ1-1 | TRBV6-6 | TGTGCCAGCAGTTACTCGGTAGGGCAGGGCTTGCCTGAAGCTTTCTTT | CASSYSVGQGLPEAFF
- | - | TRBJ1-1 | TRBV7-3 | TGTGCCAGCAGCCCAGACGGCGGGGCTGAAGCTTTCTTT | CASSPDGGAEAFF
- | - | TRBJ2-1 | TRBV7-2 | TGTGCCAGCAGCTTAGTAGGCAGGCCAAACCAAGAGACCCAGTTCTTC | CASSLVGRPNQETQFF
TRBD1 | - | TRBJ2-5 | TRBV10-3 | TGTGCCTCGCAGCCCCCTGGGACAGGCCTCTACGAGCTGTACTTC | CASQPPGTGLYELYF
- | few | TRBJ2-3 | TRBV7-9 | TGTGCCAGCAGCCCGATGGGCAGGTCGACTAGCACAGATACGCAGTATTTT | CASSPMGRSTSTDTQYF
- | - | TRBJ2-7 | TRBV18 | TGTGCCAGCTCCCCAAGACAAGTCGGGTACGAGCAGTACTTC | CASSPRQVGYEQYF
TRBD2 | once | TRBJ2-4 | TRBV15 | TGTGCCACCAGCAGAGTCGGCGGGGGGGGCTCGTCCTACGGACAGTACTTC | CATSRVGGGGSSYGQYF
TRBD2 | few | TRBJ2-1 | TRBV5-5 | TGTGCCAGCAGCTTAACAGCGGGAGGGCTAAATGAGCAGTTCTTC | CASSLTAGGLNEQFF
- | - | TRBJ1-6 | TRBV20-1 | TGCAGTTCCCGCTCCCAGGGTGTTTGGGCCCTCCACTTT | CSSRSQGVWALHF
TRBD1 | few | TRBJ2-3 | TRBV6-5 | TGTGCCAGCAGTTACTCGTTCAGGGGGATCACAGATACGCAGTATTTT | CASSYSFRGITDTQYF
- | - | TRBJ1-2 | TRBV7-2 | TGTGCCAGCAGCTTACAGGGGACTAACTATGGCTACACCTTC | CASSLQGTNYGYTF
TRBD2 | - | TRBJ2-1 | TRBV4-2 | TGTGCCAGCAGCCAAGATACTAGAGCGGGAGTCCCCTACAATGAGCAGTTCTTC | CASSQDTRAGVPYNEQFF
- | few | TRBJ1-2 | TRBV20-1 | TGCAGTGCCCCCAGCGGGGCGAACTATGGCTACACCTTC | CSAPSGANYGYTF
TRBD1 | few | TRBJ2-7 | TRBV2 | TGTGCCAGCAGTGGACAGGGGGCGCAGTACGAGCAGTACTTC | CASSGQGAQYEQYF
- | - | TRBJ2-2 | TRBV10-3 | TGTGCCATCAGTGAGGCCGGGGAGCTGTTTTTT | CAISEAGELFF
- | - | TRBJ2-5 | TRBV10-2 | TGCGCCAGCAGGGACAATGAGCAGTACTTC | CASRDNEQYF
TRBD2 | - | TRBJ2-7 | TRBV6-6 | TGTGCCAGCAGAACCCAGACTAGCGTCAAGGGTAATGAGCAGTACTTC | CASRTQTSVKGNEQYF
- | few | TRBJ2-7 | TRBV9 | TGTGCCAGCAGCGGTGGAGGTGCAAACGAGCAGTACTTC | CASSGGGANEQYF